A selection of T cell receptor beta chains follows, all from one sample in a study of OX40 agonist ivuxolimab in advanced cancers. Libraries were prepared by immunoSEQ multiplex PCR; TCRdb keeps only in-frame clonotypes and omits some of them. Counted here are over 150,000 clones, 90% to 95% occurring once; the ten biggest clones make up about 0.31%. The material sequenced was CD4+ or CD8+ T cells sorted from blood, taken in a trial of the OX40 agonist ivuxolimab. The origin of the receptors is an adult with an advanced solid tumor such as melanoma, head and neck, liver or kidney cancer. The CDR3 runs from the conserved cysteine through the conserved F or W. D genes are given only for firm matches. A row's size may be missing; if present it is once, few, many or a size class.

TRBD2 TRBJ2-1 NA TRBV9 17 TGTGCCAGCAGCGTAGCTACCGGGAGGGCCGGCGGCAATGAGCAGTTCTTC CASSVATGRAGGNEQFF
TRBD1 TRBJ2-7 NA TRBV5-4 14 TGTGCCAGCAGCCGACAGGGTAGCTTCTCCGAGCAGTACTTC CASSRQGSFSEQYF
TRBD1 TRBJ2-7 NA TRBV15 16 TGTGCCACCAGCAGAGCCACCGGGACAGGGATCGACGAGCAGTACTTC CATSRATGTGIDEQYF
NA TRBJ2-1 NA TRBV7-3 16 TGTGCCAGCAGCTTAAGGGGGCGGGCCCGTGGGAATGAGCAGTTCTTC CASSLRGRARGNEQFF
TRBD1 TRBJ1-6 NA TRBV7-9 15 TGTGCCAGCAGCCTGGGACAGGGTAAGGATTCACCCCTCCACTTT CASSLGQGKDSPLHF
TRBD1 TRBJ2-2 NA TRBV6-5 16 TGTGCCAGCAGTTACTCGGGGCAGGGGGCCGGCGGGGAGCTGTTTTTT CASSYSGQGAGGELFF
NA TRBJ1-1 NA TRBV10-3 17 TGTGCCATCAGTGCTCTGCAGCTCCCAGGGCTGGGCACTAAAGCTTTCTTT CAISALQLPGLGTKAFF
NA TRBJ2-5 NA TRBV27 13 TGTGCCAGCAGTTTAAGGGACCGAGAGACCCAGTACTTC CASSLRDRETQYF
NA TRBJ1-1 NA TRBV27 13 TGTGCCAGCAGTTTATGGGGGTCGGGTGAAGCTTTCTTT CASSLWGSGEAFF
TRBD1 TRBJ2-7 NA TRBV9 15 TGTGCCAGCAGCCCCCTCCGGACAGGGGGAAGGGAGCAGTACTTC CASSPLRTGGREQYF
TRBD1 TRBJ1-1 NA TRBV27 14 TGTGCCAGCAGTCGGGACAGGGTAACAACTGAAGCTTTCTTT CASSRDRVTTEAFF
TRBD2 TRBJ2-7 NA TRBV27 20 TGTGCCAGCAGTTTGGTTTCCAGGGCTAGCGGCATTGGAACGAGGTACGAGCAGTACTTC CASSLVSRASGIGTRYEQYF
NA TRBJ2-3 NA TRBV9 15 TGTGCCAGCAGCGTCGGGATTAGTCCCGGAGATACGCAGTATTTT CASSVGISPGDTQYF
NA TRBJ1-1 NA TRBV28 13 TGTGCCAGCAGTTTATCTGTCCCGGGGGGGGCTTTCTTT CASSLSVPGGAFF
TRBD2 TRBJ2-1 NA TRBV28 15 TGTGCCAGCAGCCCGGGGACTAGCGGGGGGAATGAGCAGTTCTTC CASSPGTSGGNEQFF
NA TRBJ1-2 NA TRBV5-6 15 TGTGCCAGCAGCTTGGTCTCAGCAGCTAACTATGGCTACACCTTC CASSLVSAANYGYTF
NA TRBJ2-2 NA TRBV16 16 TGTGCCAGCAGCCAATCGAATAGGGGGTACACCGGGGAGCTGTTTTTT CASSQSNRGYTGELFF
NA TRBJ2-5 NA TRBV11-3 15 TGTGCCAGCAGCCCCGGGACACGCGACCGGGGGACCCAGTACTTC CASSPGTRDRGTQYF
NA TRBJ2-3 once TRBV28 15 TGTGCCAGCTGTATGGCGGTGGGGGGCACAGATACGCAGTATTTT CASCMAVGGTDTQYF
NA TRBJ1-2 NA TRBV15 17 TGTGCCACCAGCAGAGATCAGCCCGGGACGTTTAACTATGGCTACACCTTC CATSRDQPGTFNYGYTF
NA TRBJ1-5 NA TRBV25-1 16 TGTGCCAGCAGTGAATCTGGACGTACCAGCAATCAGCCCCAGCATTTT CASSESGRTSNQPQHF
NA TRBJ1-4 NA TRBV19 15 TGTGCCAGTAGTACGAACCAGGATTTACTTGAAAAACTGTTTTTT CASSTNQDLLEKLFF
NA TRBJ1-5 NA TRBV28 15 TGTGCCAGCAGTTCCGGGGGGGGCACCAATCAGCCCCAGCATTTT CASSSGGGTNQPQHF
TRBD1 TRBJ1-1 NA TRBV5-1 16 TGCGCCAGCAGCTTGCCCCCGGACAGGCCGAACACTGAAGCTTTCTTT CASSLPPDRPNTEAFF
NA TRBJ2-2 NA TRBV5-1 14 TGCGCCAGCAGCACGGGGAGTTACACCGGGGAGCTGTTTTTT CASSTGSYTGELFF
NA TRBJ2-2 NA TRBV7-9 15 TGTGCCAGCAGCTTAGGTTCTGTACGCACCGGGGAGCTGTTTTTT CASSLGSVRTGELFF
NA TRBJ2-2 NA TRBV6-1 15 TGTGCCAGCACTGGGGAGGGGGAGTACACCGGGGAGCTGTTTTTT CASTGEGEYTGELFF
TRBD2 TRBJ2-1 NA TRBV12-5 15 TGTGCTAGTGGTTTGCTCACCACTAGCGCGTGGGAGCAGTTCTTC CASGLLTTSAWEQFF
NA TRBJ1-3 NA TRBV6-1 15 TGTGCCAGCAGTGGAAGCCAGGGTCAAGGAAACACCATATATTTT CASSGSQGQGNTIYF